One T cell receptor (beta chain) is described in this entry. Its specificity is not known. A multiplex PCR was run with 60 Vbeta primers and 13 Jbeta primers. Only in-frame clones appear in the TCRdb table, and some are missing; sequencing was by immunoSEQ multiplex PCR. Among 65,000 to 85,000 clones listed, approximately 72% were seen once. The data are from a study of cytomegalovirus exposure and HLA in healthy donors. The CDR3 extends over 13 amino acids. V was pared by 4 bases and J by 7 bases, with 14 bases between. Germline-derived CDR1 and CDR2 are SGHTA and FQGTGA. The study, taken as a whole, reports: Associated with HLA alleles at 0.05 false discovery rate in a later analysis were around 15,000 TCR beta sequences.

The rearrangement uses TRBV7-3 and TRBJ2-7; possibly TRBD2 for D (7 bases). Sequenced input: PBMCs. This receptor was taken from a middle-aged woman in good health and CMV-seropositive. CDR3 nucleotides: TGTGCCAGCAGCTGGCGGGGGCGGAGAGAGCAGTACTTC. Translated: CASSWRGRREQYF.